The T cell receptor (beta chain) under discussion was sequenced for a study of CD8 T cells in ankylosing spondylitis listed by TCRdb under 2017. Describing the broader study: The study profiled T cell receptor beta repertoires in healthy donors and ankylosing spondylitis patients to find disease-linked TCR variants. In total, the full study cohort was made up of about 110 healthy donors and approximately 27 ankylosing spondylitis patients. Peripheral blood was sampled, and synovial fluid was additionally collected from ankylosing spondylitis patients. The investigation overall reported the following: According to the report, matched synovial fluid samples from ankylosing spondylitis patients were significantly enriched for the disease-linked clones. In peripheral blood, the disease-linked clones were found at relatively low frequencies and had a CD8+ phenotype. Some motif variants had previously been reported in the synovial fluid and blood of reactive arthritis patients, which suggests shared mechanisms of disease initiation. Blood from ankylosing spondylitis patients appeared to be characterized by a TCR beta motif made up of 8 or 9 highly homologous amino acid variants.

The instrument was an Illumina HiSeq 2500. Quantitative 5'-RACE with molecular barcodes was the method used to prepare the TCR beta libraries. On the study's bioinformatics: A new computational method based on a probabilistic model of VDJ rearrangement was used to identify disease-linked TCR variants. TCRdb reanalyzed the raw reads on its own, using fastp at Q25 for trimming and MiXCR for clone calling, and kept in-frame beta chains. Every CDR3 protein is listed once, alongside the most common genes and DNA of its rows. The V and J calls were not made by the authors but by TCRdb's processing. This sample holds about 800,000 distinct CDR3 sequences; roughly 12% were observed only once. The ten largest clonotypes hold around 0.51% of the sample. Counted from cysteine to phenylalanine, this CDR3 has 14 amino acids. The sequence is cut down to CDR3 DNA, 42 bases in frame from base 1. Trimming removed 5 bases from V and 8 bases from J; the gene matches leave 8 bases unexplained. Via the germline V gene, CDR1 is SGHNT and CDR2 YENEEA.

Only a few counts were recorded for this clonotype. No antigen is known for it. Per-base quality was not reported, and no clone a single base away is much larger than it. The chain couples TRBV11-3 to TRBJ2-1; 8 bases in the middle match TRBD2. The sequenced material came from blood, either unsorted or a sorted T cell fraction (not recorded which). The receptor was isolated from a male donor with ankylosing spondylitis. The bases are TGTGCCAGCAGCGGTCGGGGGGGCGGGGATGAGCAGTTCTTC. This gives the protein CASSGRGGGDEQFF.